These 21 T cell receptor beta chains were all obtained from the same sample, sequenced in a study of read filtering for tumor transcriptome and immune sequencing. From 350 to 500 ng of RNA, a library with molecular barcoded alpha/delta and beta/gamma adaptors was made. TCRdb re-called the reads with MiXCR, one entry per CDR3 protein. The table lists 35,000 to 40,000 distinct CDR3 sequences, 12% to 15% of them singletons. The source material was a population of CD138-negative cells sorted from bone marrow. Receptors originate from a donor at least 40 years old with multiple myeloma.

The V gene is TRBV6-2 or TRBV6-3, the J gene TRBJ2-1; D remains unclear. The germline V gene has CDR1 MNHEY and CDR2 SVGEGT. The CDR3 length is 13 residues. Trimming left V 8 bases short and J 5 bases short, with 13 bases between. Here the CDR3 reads CASAYGVDNEQFF. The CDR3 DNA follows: TGTGCCAGCGCATACGGTGTGGACAATGAGCAGTTCTTC.

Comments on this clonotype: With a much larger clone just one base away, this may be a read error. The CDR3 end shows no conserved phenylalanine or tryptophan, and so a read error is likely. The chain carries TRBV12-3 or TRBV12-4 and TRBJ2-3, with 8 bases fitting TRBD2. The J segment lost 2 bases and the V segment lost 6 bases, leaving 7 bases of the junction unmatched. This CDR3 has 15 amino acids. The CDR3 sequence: CASRPPGGATDTQYS. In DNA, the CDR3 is TGTGCCAGCAGGCCACCCGGGGGGGCCACAGATACGCAGTATTCT.

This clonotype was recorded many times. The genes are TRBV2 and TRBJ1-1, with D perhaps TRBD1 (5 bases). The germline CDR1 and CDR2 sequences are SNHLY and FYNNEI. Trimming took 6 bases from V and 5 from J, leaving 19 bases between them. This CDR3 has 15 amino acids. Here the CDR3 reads CASSPTGKLSTEAFF. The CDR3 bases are TGTGCCAGCAGCCCCACAGGAAAATTGAGTACTGAAGCTTTCTTT.

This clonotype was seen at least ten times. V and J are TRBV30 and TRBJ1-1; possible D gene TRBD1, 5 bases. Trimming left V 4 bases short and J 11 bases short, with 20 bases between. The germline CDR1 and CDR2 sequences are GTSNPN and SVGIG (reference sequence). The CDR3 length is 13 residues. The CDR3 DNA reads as TGTGCCTGGACCCAACTGACGGGGGTGAGGGCTTTCTTT. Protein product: CAWTQLTGVRAFF.

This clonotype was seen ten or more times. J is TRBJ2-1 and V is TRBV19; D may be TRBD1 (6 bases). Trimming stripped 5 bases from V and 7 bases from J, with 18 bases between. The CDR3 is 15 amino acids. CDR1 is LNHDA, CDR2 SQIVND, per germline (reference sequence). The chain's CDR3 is CASSLTGPSNNEQFF. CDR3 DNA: TGTGCCAGTAGTCTGACAGGCCCCTCTAATAATGAGCAGTTCTTC.

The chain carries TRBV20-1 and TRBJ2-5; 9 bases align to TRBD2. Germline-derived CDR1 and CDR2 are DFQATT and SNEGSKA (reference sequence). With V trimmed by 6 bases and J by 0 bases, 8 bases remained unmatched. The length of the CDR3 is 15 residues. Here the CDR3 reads CSAVKAGGYQETQYF. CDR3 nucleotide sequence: TGCAGTGCCGTGAAGGCGGGGGGGTACCAAGAGACCCAGTACTTC.

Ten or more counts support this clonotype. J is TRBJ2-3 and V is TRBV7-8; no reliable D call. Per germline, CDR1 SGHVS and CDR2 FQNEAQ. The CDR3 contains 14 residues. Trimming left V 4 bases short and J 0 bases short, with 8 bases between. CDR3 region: CASSSPTSTDTQYF. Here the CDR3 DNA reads TGTGCCAGCAGCTCCCCGACTAGCACAGATACGCAGTATTTT. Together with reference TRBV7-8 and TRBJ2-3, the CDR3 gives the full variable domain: GAGVSQSPRYKVAKRGQDVALRCDPISGHVSLFWYQQALGQGPEFLTYFQNEAQLDKSGLPSDRFFAERPEGSVSTLKIQRTQQEDSAVYLCASSSPTSTDTQYFGPGTRLTVL.

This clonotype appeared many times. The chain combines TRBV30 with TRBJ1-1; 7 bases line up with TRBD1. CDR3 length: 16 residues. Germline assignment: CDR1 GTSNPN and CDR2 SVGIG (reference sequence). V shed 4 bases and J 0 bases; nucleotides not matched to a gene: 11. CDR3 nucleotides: TGTGCCTGGAACCCATCCGCCGGGACAGTGAACACTGAAGCTTTCTTT. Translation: CAWNPSAGTVNTEAFF. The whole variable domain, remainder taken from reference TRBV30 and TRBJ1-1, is SQTIHQWPATLVQPVGSPLSLECTVEGTSNPNLYWYRQAAGRGLQLLFYSVGIGQISSEVPQNLSASRPQDRQFILSSKKLLLSDSGFYLCAWNPSAGTVNTEAFFGQGTRLTVV.

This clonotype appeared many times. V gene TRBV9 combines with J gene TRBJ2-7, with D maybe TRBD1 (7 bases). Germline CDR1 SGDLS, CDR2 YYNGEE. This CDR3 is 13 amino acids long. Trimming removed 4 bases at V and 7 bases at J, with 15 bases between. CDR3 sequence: CASSPEGAGEQYF. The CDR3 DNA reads TGTGCCAGCAGCCCCGAGGGGGCGGGAGAGCAGTACTTC.

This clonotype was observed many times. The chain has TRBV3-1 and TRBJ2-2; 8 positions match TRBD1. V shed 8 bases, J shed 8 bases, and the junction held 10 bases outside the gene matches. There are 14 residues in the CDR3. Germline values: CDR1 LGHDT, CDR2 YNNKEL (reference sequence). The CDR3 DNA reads TGTGCCAGCGGCTTGACAGGGGCGCGAGGGGAGCTGTTTTTT. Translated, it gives CASGLTGARGELFF.

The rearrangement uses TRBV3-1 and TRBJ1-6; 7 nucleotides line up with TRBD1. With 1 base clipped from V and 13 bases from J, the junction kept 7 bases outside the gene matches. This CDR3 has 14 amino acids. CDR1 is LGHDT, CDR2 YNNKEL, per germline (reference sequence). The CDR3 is CASSQGGQTVPLHF. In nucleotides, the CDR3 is TGTGCCAGCAGCCAAGGGGGACAGACGGTCCCCCTCCACTTT.

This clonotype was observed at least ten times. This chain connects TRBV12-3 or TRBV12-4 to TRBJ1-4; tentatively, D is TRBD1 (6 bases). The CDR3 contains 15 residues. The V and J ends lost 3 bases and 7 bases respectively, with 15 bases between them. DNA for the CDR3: TGTGCCAGCAGTTTGGAACAGGGTGTTGGTGAAAAACTGTTTTTT. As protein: CASSLEQGVGEKLFF.

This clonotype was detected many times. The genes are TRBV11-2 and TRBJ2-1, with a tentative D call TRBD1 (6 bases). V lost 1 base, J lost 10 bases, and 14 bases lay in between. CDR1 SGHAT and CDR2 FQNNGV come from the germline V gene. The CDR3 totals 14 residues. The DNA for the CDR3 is TGTGCCAGCAGCTTAGTACTCAGGGGTGGAGAGCAGTTCTTC. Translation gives CASSLVLRGGEQFF. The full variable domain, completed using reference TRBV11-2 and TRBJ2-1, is EAGVAQSPRYKIIEKRQSVAFWCNPISGHATLYWYQQILGQGPKLLIQFQNNGVVDDSQLPKDRFSAERLKGVDSTLKIQPAKLEDSAVYLCASSLVLRGGEQFFGPGTRLTVL.

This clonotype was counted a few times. This CDR3 reads CATSINRVGYRTPGELFF. The CDR3 nucleotides are TGTGCCACCAGCATCAATCGGGTAGGGTACCGAACACCGGGGGAGCTGTTTTTT. This sequence joins TRBV15 and TRBJ2-2; no definite D call. Germline lookup yields CDR1 LNHNV and CDR2 YYDKDF (reference sequence). The CDR3 contains 18 residues. V was cut by 4 bases and J by 8 bases, with 26 bases left in between.

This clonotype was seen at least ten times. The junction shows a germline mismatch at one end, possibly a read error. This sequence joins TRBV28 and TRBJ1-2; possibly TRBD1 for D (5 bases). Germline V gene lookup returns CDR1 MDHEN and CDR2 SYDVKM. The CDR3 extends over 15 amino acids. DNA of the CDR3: TGTGCCAGCAGTTTTGGGGGATATGCTAACTCTGGCTACACCTTC. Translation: CASSFGGYANSGYTF.

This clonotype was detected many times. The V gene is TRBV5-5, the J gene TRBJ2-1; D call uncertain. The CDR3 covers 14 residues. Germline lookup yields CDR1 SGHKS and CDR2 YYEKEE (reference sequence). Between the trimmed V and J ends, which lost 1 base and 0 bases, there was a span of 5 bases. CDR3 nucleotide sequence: TGTGCCAGCAGCTTGTGGGGCTCCTACAATGAGCAGTTCTTC. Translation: CASSLWGSYNEQFF.

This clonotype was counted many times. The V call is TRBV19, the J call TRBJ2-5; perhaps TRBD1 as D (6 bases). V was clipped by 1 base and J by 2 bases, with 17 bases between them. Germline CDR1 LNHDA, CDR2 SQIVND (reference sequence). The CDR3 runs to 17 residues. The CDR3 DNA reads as TGTGCCAGTAGTATAGGAGGAGTCGGGACACCTCAAGAGACCCAGTACTTC. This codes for CASSIGGVGTPQETQYF.

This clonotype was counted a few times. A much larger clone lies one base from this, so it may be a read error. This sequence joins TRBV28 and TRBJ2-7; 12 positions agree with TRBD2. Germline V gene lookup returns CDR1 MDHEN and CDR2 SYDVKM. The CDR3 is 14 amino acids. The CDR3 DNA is TGTGCCAGCAACAAACTAGCGGGGGGCTACGGGCAGTACTTC. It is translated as CASNKLAGGYGQYF.

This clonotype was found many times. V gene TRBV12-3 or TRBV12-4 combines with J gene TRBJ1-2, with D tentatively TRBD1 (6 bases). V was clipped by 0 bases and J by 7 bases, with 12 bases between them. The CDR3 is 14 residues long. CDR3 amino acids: CASSLAGQGFGYTF. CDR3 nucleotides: TGTGCCAGCAGTTTAGCTGGGCAGGGGTTTGGCTACACCTTC.

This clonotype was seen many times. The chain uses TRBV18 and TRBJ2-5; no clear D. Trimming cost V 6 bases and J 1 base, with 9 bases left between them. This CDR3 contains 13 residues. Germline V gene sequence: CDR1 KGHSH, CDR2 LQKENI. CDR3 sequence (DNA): TGTGCCAGCTCCACAGTATTCCAAGAGACCCAGTACTTC. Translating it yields CASSTVFQETQYF.

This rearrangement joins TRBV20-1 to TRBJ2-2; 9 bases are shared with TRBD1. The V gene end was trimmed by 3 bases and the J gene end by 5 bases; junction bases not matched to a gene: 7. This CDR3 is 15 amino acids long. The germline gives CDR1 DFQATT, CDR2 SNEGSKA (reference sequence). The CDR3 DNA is TGCAGTGCTAGCAAACAGGGGGCTGAAACCGGGGAGCTGTTTTTT. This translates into CSASKQGAETGELFF.